The TCR beta chain described here comes from a study of T cells in Graves' hyperthyroidism and ophthalmopathy (dated 2019 in TCRdb). Study-wide context: Peripheral blood samples were taken at the time of initial diagnosis, prior to any treatment. To identify distinguishing TCR V-J signatures, a discovery cohort of 90 to 100 patients was used, comprising under 45 with Graves' ophthalmopathy and around 57 with stable Graves' hyperthyroidism. Prospective prediction of ophthalmopathy was tested in an independent validation cohort consisting of 18 hyperthyroidism patients and around 16 patients who later progressed to ophthalmopathy. The 100 discovery patients were randomly split 7:3 into training and test sets. In about six Graves' hyperthyroidism patients, the study also compared T-cell repertoires from thyroid tissue with T-cell repertoires from blood. Once sampling was done, hyperthyroidism patients were given methimazole at a starting dose of 30 mg daily, whereas ophthalmopathy patients were given high-dose intravenous methylprednisolone. The paper reports TCR Vbeta CDR3 sequencing of 140 or so peripheral blood samples: around 41 ophthalmopathy, 75 to 80 hyperthyroidism and around 17 progressor patients. Points the paper makes about the study in general: Sample size was not statistically predetermined, and investigators were not blinded to group allocation. During validation, the model predicted progression to ophthalmopathy a median of approximately six months ahead of onset, with 70.59% sensitivity and 72.22% specificity. Most expanded thyroid clonotypes (frequency above 0.001) were also found in blood, which suggests that blood repertoires may mirror thyroid immune responses. A model built on a 13 V-J signature distinguished ophthalmopathy from stable hyperthyroidism, reaching 87.88% sensitivity and around 81% specificity in cross-validation and 80%/75% in testing.

This clonotype appeared a few times. Its antigen is unknown. Per-base quality was not reported, and no clone a single base away is much larger than it. The TCR beta CDR3 regions were amplified from the RNA transcripts. A first-round RT-PCR of the TCR CDR3 used the HTBI primer set with the Qiagen OneStep RT-PCR kit. The libraries were constructed in a second round of multiplex PCR and then size-selected and purified. The libraries were sequenced on an Illumina HiSeq2000 using paired-end 100 bp reads. From the authors' description of their analysis: SOAPnuke was used to process the raw data, throwing out any read that contained adapters or uncalled bases, had a mean Phred below 15, or lacked an exact constant-primer or identifier match. High-quality paired reads were merged with COPE v1.2.5, and unique nucleotide sequences were defined as clonotypes. MiTCR v1.1 was used to align clonotypes to the IMGT TRBV, TRBD and TRBJ reference segments. Analysis was restricted to V-J combinations with a frequency above 0.0001, which covered approximately 99% of repertoires. The TCS score was defined as the ratio of F50 (clonal expansion) to E x V (chaos), calculated using BLOSUM62-based TCRdist between CDR3 peptides within each V-J. Welch's t-statistics and random forest reduced 500 to 650 V-J features to under 15, which were used in a naive Bayes classifier (R e1071). The public reads were reprocessed in TCRdb via fastp at Q25 and MiXCR, keeping in-frame beta chains. CDR3 protein sequences are deduplicated, and each keeps its most common genes and DNA. The V and J calls reflect TCRdb's pipeline rather than the authors' work. This sample gives 550,000 to 850,000 distinct CDR3 sequences in total; under 20% of them show up just once. The ten largest make up 15% to 20% of the sample.

Hyperthyroidism patients were newly diagnosed, with disease duration under 2 months, and aged 18 to 65 years. Any patient with an uncontrolled infection, another autoimmune disease, pregnancy or lactation was excluded. Diagnoses were based on clinical symptoms, serum thyroxine and TRAb, thyroid ultrasound and orbital computed tomography. Blood from progressor patients was drawn when they were first diagnosed with hyperthyroidism, before any ophthalmopathy symptoms appeared. PBMCs were separated from about 10 ml of fresh peripheral blood using Ficoll-Paque density gradient centrifugation. Progressor patients were defined as those initially diagnosed with Graves' hyperthyroidism in whom ophthalmopathy developed during follow-up. Total RNA was extracted using Trizol reagent, and RNA quality was assessed on an Agilent 2100 Bioanalyzer. CDR1 and CDR2 were assigned from the germline V gene (reference sequence) as LGHDT and YNNKEL. Germline trimming amounts to 0 bases on V and 8 bases on J, with 8 as the count of junction bases outside the gene matches. There are 16 amino acids in the CDR3, from cysteine to phenylalanine inclusive. The entry retains the CDR3 DNA only, 48 bases that are in frame from base 1.

Sequenced: blood. The V and J segments used are TRBV3-1 and TRBJ2-1, with TRBD2 identical over 9 junction bases. The receptor was derived from a woman between 45 and 60 years old with Graves' hyperthyroidism that later progressed to Graves' ophthalmopathy. The CDR3 loop reads CASSQDLSRGGYEQFF. The DNA reads as follows: TGTGCCAGCAGCCAAGATCTTTCGCGGGGGGGCTATGAGCAGTTCTTC.